The 8 T cell receptor beta chains reported below all come from one sample, sequenced in a study of long-term antiretroviral therapy in people with HIV. Survey-level resolution applied to immunoSEQ assay v3.0. Data came from immunoSEQ multiplex PCR; TCRdb stores just in-frame clones and leaves some out. Seen here are about 11,000 clones, around 84% observed once, and the top ten hold roughly a fifth. The sequenced sample was unsorted PBMCs, obtained 7.2 years after starting antiretroviral therapy. The receptors stem from a man aged 45-60 years with HIV.

This clone came up once. The CDR3: CASSDDRVGETQYF. CDR3 sequence (DNA): TGTGCCAGCAGCGACGACAGGGTGGGGGAGACCCAGTACTTC. The chain carries TRBV9 and TRBJ2-5; 7 bases map to TRBD1. V lost 3 bases, J lost 5 bases, and 7 bases stayed unmatched. The V gene's germline CDR1 is SGDLS and CDR2 YYNGEE. This CDR3 is 14 amino acids long.

CDR3 coding DNA: TGTGCCAGCAGCTTAGCGCCACTAGCGGGGAATAACAATGAGCAGTTCTTC. This gives the protein CASSLAPLAGNNNEQFF. The chain employs TRBV7-9 and TRBJ2-1; 10 nucleotides align to TRBD2. With 0 bases clipped from V and 5 bases from J, the junction kept 7 bases outside the gene matches. Germline V gene lookup returns CDR1 SEHNR and CDR2 FQNEAQ (reference sequence). The length of the CDR3 is 17 residues.

The chain employs TRBV2 and TRBJ2-7; 7 bases are shared with TRBD2. This CDR3 has 15 amino acids. Germline V CDR1 and CDR2: SNHLY, FYNNEI. The V and J ends lost 4 bases and 5 bases, in that order; junction bases with no gene match: 11. Here the CDR3 reads CASSGGGEAPHEQYF. Written as DNA, the CDR3 is TGTGCCAGCAGTGGGGGAGGGGAAGCCCCCCACGAGCAGTACTTC.

The V and J genes are TRBV5-4 and TRBJ1-4; D is unresolved. Germline lookup yields CDR1 SGHNT and CDR2 YYREEE (reference sequence). The CDR3 contains 14 residues. V shed 0 bases and J shed 3 bases, with 6 bases lying between them. The CDR3 region is CASSLDGANEKLFF. DNA of the CDR3: TGTGCCAGCAGCTTGGACGGGGCTAATGAAAAACTGTTTTTT.

This clone was counted a single time. The chain joins TRBV5-6 to TRBJ2-7; no firm D call. Germline lookup yields CDR1 SGHDT and CDR2 YYEEEE. The CDR3 has 13 residues. Trimming shortened V by 2 bases and J by 4 bases, and 10 bases separated the two germline ends. The chain's CDR3 is CASSFSSTYEQYF. Here the CDR3 DNA reads TGTGCCAGCAGCTTCTCCAGTACTTACGAGCAGTACTTC.

This chain uses TRBV7-9 with TRBJ2-7, with a weak D call TRBD2 (7 bases). From germline, CDR1 is SEHNR and CDR2 FQNEAQ (reference sequence). This CDR3 comprises 17 residues. V lost 1 base, J lost 2 bases, and 18 bases lay in between. As DNA, the CDR3 is TGTGCCAGCAGCTTAGATCGGGGGGCCGAAATCCCCTACGAGCAGTACTTC. Its translation: CASSLDRGAEIPYEQYF.

For the CDR3, the DNA is TGTGCCACCGGAGGCCTACCAAGGGATGAGCAGTTCTTC. It encodes CATGGLPRDEQFF. The chain recombines TRBV25-1 with TRBJ2-1; possible D gene TRBD2, 5 bases. V was pared by 10 bases and J by 8 bases, with 18 bases between. This CDR3 is built from 13 residues. The germline gives CDR1 MGHDK, CDR2 SYGVNS. Complete variable domain (other parts from reference TRBV25-1 and TRBJ2-1): EADIYQTPRYLVIGTGKKITLECSQTMGHDKMYWYQQDPGMELHLIHYSYGVNSTEKGDLSSESTVSRIRTEHFPLTLESARPSHTSQYLCATGGLPRDEQFFGPGTRLTVL.

V is TRBV5-8 and J is TRBJ2-1; D possibly matches TRBD1 or TRBD2 (6 bases each). Deletions cut 10 bases from V and 9 bases from J, with 14 bases between. Per the germline V gene, CDR1 is SGHTS and CDR2 is YDEGEE. The CDR3 length is 11 residues. The CDR3 reads CASSEGGEQFF. The CDR3, as DNA: TGTGCCTCTTCCGAGGGGGGTGAGCAGTTCTTC. Together with reference TRBV5-8 and TRBJ2-1, the CDR3 gives the full variable domain: EAGVTQSPTHLIKTRGQQATLRCSPISGHTSVYWYQQALGLGLQFLLWYDEGEERNRGNFPPRFSGRQFPNYSSELNVNALELEDSALYLCASSEGGEQFFGPGTRLTVL.